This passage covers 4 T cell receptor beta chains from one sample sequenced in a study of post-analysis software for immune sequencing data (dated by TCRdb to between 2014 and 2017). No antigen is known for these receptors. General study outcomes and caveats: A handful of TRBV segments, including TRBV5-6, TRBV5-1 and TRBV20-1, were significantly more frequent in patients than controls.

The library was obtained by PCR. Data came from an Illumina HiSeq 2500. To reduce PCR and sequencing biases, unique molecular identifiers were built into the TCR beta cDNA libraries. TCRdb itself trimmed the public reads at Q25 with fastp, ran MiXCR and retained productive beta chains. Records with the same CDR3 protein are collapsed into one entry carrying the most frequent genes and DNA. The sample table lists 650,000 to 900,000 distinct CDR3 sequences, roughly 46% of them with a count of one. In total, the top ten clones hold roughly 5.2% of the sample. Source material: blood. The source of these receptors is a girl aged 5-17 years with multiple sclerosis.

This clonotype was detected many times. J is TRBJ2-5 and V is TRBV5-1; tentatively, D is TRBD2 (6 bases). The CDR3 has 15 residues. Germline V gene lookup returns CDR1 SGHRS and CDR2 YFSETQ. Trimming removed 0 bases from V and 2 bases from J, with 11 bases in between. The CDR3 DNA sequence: TGCGCCAGCAGCTTGGAGTCCGGGAGACAAGAGACCCAGTACTTC. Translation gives CASSLESGRQETQYF.

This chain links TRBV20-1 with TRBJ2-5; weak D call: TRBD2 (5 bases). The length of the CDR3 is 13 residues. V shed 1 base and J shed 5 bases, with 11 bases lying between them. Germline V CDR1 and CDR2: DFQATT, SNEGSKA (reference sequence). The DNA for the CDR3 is TGCAGTGCTAGAGTAGGGAGTCTGGAGACCCAGTACTTC. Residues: CSARVGSLETQYF.

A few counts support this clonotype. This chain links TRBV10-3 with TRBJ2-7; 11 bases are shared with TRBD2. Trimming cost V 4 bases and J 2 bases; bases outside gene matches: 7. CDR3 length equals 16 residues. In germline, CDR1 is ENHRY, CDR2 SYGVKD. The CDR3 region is CAISAGLAGEAYEQYF. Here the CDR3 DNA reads TGTGCCATCAGTGCAGGACTAGCGGGCGAAGCCTACGAGCAGTACTTC.

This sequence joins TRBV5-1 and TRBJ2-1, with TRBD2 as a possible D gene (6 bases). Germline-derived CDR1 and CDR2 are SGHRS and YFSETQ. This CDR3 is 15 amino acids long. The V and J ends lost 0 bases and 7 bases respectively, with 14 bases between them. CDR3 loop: CASSLVQGGVNEQFF. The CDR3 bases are TGCGCCAGCAGCTTGGTTCAGGGAGGTGTTAATGAGCAGTTCTTC.